Below, 11 T cell receptor beta chains from the same sample are listed, as sequenced in a study of cytomegalovirus exposure and HLA in healthy donors. Only in-frame clones appear in the TCRdb table, and some are missing; sequencing was by immunoSEQ multiplex PCR. The sample has approximately 220,000 clones; around nine tenths are singletons. Specimen: PBMCs. All receptors derive from a man between 18 and 35 years old in good health and CMV-seronegative.

The CDR3: CASSFLQGREKLFF. Here the CDR3 DNA reads TGTGCCAGCAGTTTCCTCCAGGGAAGGGAAAAACTGTTTTTT. The J gene is TRBJ1-4, the V gene TRBV27; D is perhaps TRBD1 (5 bases). This CDR3 has 14 amino acids. The V and J ends lost 3 bases and 8 bases respectively, with 13 bases between them. Germline CDR1 is MNHEY and CDR2 is SMNVEV (reference sequence).

The rearrangement uses TRBV4-1 and TRBJ1-5; D remains ambiguous. The CDR3 spans 14 residues. Germline V lookup: CDR1 MGHRA, CDR2 YSYEKL. The ends were cut back, 5 bases at V and 1 base at J, with 9 bases in the middle. The DNA of the CDR3 is TGCGCCAGCAGCAATCACTGGAGCAATCAGCCCCAGCATTTT. Protein: CASSNHWSNQPQHF.

The gene calls are TRBV18 and TRBJ2-7, with a weak D call TRBD2 (5 bases). The CDR3 length is 12 residues. Germline V CDR1 and CDR2: KGHSH, LQKENI. With 6 bases removed from V and 6 bases from J, the gap between germline ends came to 12 bases. The CDR3 region has the DNA TGTGCCAGCTCCGAGCGCGAGGGCGAGCAGTACTTC. Translation gives CASSEREGEQYF.

The table lists this clone with a count of one. The chain recombines TRBV28 with TRBJ1-5; the D gene is possibly TRBD1 (5 bases). The CDR3 sequence is 16 residues long. V was cut by 8 bases and J by 0 bases, with 17 bases left in between. The V gene's germline CDR1 is MDHEN and CDR2 SYDVKM. This chain's CDR3 is CASSLGGAFSNQPQHF. The CDR3 DNA reads TGTGCCAGCTCCTTGGGGGGAGCTTTTAGCAATCAGCCCCAGCATTTT.

The chain employs TRBV11-2 and TRBJ2-1; perhaps TRBD2 as D (5 bases). The germline V gene has CDR1 SGHAT and CDR2 FQNNGV. V was trimmed by 3 bases and J by 0 bases, leaving 12 bases between them. CDR3 length: 16 amino acids. Written as DNA, the CDR3 is TGTGCCAGCAGCTTGGGGAGTATCAGCTCCTACAATGAGCAGTTCTTC. This sequence encodes CASSLGSISSYNEQFF. Full variable domain (rest looked up from reference TRBV11-2 and TRBJ2-1): EAGVAQSPRYKIIEKRQSVAFWCNPISGHATLYWYQQILGQGPKLLIQFQNNGVVDDSQLPKDRFSAERLKGVDSTLKIQPAKLEDSAVYLCASSLGSISSYNEQFFGPGTRLTVL.

The chain carries TRBV13 and TRBJ1-6; 7 nucleotides agree with TRBD1. The length of the CDR3 is 14 residues. Germline V lookup: CDR1 PRHDT, CDR2 FYEKMQ (reference sequence). Germline trimming cut 5 bases from V and 9 bases from J; bases unmatched to any gene: 7. This CDR3 reads CASSATGTASPLHF. The CDR3 region has the DNA TGTGCCAGCAGCGCCACCGGGACAGCTTCACCCCTCCACTTT.

In this sample, this clone turned up a few times. This chain joins TRBV5-4 and TRBJ2-7; no firm D call. V lost 1 base, J lost 3 bases, and 2 bases lay in between. Germline CDR1 and CDR2: SGHNT and YYREEE (reference sequence). The CDR3 has 11 amino acids. The CDR3 DNA reads as TGTGCCAGCAGCTTGTACTACGAGCAGTACTTC. This translates into CASSLYYEQYF. The full variable domain, its missing parts supplied by reference TRBV5-4 and TRBJ2-7, is ETGVTQSPTHLIKTRGQQVTLRCSSQSGHNTVSWYQQALGQGPQFIFQYYREEENGRGNFPPRFSGLQFPNYSSELNVNALELDDSALYLCASSLYYEQYFGPGTRLTVT.

This chain joins TRBV5-4 and TRBJ2-3; TRBD2 aligns across 10 bases. CDR1 is SGHNT and CDR2 is YYREEE in the germline V gene (reference sequence). V was clipped by 6 bases and J by 6 bases; unmatched bases: 13. This CDR3 contains 16 residues. This CDR3 is CASNLLAGPPRDTQYF. As DNA, the CDR3 is TGTGCCAGCAACTTACTAGCGGGGCCCCCGAGGGATACGCAGTATTTT.

V and J are TRBV2 and TRBJ2-5; 10 nucleotides match TRBD1. V lost 6 bases and J lost 6; bases outside the gene matches: 10. There are 15 residues in the CDR3. Germline V gives CDR1 SNHLY, CDR2 FYNNEI. Here the CDR3 DNA reads TGTGCCAGCAGGCCGGACAGGGGGGGAGTGAAGACCCAGTACTTC. This encodes CASRPDRGGVKTQYF.

The chain recombines TRBV13 with TRBJ1-2; no reliable D call. V was shortened by 0 bases and J by 5 bases, with 13 bases between the two germline ends. Germline lookup yields CDR1 PRHDT and CDR2 FYEKMQ (reference sequence). The CDR3 extends over 15 amino acids. The chain's CDR3 is CASSLGQLGGYGYTF. The CDR3 region has the DNA TGTGCCAGCAGCTTAGGTCAGCTGGGAGGTTATGGCTACACCTTC.

This clone has more than one count but fewer than ten. V is TRBV5-1 and J is TRBJ1-6, with 7 bases lining up with TRBD1. With V trimmed by 0 bases and J by 7 bases, 4 bases remained unmatched. CDR3 length: 15 amino acids. The V gene's germline CDR1 is SGHRS and CDR2 YFSETQ. The CDR3 bases are TGCGCCAGCAGCTTGGCGCCGGGACAGAATTCACCCCTCCACTTT. Amino acid sequence: CASSLAPGQNSPLHF.